This T cell receptor (beta chain) was identified during a study of blood T cell repertoires in COVID-19. Sequencing was performed with immunoSEQ multiplex PCR; in TCRdb, only in-frame clones are kept and a portion is missing. The sample has roughly 270,000 clones, 85% seen once. The CDR3 consists of 12 residues. V lost 4 bases, J lost 9 bases, and 12 bases lay in between. The germline CDR1 and CDR2 sequences are SGHVS and FNYEAQ. The sequence came from a man aged 50 to 60 with active or convalescent COVID-19. The specimen was peripheral blood. The J gene is TRBJ2-5, the V gene TRBV7-6; no clear D gene. The CDR3: CASSYGEVAQYF. The CDR3 nucleotides read TGTGCCAGCAGCTACGGTGAGGTGGCCCAGTACTTC.